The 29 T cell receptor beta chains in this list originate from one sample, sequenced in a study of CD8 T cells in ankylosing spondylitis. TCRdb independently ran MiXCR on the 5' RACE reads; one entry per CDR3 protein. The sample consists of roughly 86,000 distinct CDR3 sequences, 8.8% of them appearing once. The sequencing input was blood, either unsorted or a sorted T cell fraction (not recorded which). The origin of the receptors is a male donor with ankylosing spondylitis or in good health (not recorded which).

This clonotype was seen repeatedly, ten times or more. The CDR3 nucleotides are TGTGCCAGCATGGTTCTATCCTCAGGGGGCACCGGGGAGCTGTTTTTT. It specifies CASMVLSSGGTGELFF. V gene TRBV6-1 combines with J gene TRBJ2-2; 7 nucleotides align to TRBD1. The ends lost 7 bases at V and 4 bases at J; junction bases unmatched: 12. Germline-derived CDR1 and CDR2 are MNHNS and SASEGT. The CDR3 is made up of 16 amino acids.

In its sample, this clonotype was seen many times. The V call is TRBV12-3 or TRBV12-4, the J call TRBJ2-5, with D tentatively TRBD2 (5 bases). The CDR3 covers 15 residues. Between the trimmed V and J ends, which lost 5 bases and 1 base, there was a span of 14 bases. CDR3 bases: TGTGCCAGCAGTCCCAGCGGAGAGCCCCAAGAGACCCAGTACTTC. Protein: CASSPSGEPQETQYF.

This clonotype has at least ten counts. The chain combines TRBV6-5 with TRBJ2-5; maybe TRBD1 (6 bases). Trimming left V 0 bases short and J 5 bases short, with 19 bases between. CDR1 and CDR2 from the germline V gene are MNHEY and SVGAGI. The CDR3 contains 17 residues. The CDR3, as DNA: TGTGCCAGCAGTTACTCGAGAGGTGGGGGCCCTAGGGAGACCCAGTACTTC. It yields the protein CASSYSRGGGPRETQYF.

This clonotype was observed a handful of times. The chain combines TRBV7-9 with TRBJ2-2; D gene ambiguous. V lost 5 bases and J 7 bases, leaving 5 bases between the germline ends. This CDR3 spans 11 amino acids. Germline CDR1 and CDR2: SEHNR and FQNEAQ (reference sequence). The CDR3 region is CASSPGGELFF. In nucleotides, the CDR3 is TGTGCCAGCAGCCCCGGCGGGGAGCTGTTTTTT.

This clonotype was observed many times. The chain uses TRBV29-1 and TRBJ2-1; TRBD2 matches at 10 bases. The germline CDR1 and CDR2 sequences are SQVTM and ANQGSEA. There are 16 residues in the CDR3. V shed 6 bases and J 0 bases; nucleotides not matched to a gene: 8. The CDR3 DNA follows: TGCAGCGTCCTACTAGCGGGGCCGAGCTCCTACAATGAGCAGTTCTTC. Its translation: CSVLLAGPSSYNEQFF.

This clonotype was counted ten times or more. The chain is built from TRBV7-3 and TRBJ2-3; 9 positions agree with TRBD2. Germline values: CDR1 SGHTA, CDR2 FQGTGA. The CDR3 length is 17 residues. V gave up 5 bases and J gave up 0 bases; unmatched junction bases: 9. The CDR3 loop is CASSAWPTSGSTDTQYF. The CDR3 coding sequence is TGTGCCAGCAGCGCGTGGCCGACTAGCGGTAGCACAGATACGCAGTATTTT.

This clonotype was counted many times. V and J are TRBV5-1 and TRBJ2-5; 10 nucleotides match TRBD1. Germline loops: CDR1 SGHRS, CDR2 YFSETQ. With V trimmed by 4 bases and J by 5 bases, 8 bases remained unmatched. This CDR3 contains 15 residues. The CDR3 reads CASSHGDRGPETQYF. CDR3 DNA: TGCGCCAGCAGCCACGGGGACAGGGGCCCTGAGACCCAGTACTTC. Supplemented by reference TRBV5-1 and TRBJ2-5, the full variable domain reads KAGVTQTPRYLIKTRGQQVTLSCSPISGHRSVSWYQQTPGQGLQFLFEYFSETQRNKGNFPGRFSGRQFSNSRSEMNVSTLELGDSALYLCASSHGDRGPETQYFGPGTRLLVL.

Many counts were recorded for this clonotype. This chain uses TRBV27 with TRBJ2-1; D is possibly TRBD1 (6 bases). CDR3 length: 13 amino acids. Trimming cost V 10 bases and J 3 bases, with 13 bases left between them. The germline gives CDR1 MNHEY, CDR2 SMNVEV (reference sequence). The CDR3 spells CATRAGDYNEQFF. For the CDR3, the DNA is TGTGCCACCCGGGCAGGGGACTACAATGAGCAGTTCTTC.

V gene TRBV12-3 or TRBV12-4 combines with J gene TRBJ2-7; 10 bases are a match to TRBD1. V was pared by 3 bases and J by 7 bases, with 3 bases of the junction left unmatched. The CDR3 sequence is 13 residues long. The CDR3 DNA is TGTGCCAGCAGTTTTGACAGGGGGCGTGAGCAGTACTTC. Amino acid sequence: CASSFDRGREQYF.

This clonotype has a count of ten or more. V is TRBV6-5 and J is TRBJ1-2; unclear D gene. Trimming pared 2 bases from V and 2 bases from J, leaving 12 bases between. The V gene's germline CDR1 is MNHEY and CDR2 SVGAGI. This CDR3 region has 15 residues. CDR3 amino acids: CASSYTPAANYGYTF. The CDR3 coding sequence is TGTGCCAGCAGTTACACCCCTGCAGCGAACTATGGCTACACCTTC.

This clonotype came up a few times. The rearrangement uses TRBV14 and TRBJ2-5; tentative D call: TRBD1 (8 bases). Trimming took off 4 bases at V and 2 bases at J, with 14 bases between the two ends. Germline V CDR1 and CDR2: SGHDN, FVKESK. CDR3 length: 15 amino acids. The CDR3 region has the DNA TGTGCCAGCAGCCCCTACAGGGGGGGACAAGAGACCCAGTACTTC. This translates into CASSPYRGGQETQYF.

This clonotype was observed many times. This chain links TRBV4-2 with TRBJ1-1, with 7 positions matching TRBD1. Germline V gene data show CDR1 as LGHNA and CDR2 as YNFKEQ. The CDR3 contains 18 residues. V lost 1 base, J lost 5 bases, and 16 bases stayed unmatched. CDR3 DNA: TGTGCCAGCAGCCAAGTCCCAATAACGACAGGGCGGAGGACTGAAGCTTTCTTT. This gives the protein CASSQVPITTGRRTEAFF.

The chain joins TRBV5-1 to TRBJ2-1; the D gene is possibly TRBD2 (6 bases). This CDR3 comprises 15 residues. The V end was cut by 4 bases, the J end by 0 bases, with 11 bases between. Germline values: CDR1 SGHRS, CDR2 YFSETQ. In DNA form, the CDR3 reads TGCGCCAGCAGCAGGGACTTTAGCTCCTACAATGAGCAGTTCTTC. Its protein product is CASSRDFSSYNEQFF.

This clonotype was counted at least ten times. CDR3 nucleotides: TGTGCCACCAGCAGATCCAAGAGCGGTATACTGTTTTTT. Translated: CATSRSKSGILFF. The V and J genes are TRBV15 and TRBJ1-4; D is ambiguous. V gave up 2 bases and J gave up 13 bases, with 14 bases separating them. The CDR3 sequence is 13 residues long. CDR1 and CDR2 from the germline V gene are LNHNV and YYDKDF (reference sequence).

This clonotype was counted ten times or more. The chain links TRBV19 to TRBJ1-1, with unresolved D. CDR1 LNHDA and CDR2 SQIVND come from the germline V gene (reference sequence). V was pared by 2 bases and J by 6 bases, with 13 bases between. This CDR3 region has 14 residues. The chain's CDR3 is CASSITWVRPEAFF. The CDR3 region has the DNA TGTGCCAGTAGTATAACTTGGGTCCGCCCTGAAGCTTTCTTT.

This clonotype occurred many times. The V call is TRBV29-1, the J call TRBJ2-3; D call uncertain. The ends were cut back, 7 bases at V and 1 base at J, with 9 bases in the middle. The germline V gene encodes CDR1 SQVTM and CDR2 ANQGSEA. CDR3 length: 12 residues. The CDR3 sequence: CSARPGTDTQYF. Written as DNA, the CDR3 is TGCAGCGCCCGTCCGGGCACAGATACGCAGTATTTT.

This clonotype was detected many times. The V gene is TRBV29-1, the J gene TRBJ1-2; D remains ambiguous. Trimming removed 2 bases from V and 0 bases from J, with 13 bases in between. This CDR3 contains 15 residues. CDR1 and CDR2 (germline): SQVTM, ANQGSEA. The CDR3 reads CSVERPYIANYGYTF. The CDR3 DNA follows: TGCAGCGTTGAAAGGCCTTACATCGCTAACTATGGCTACACCTTC.

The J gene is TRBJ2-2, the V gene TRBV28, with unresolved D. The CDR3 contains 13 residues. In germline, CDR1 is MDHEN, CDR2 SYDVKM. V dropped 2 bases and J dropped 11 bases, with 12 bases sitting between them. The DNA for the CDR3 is TGTGCCAGCAGTTTAGTCTGGTCAGACGAGCTGTTTTTT. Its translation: CASSLVWSDELFF.

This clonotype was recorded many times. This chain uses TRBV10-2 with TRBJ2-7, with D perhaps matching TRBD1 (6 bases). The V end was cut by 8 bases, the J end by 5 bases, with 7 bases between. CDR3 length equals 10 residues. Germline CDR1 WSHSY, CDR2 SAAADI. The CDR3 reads CASRDNEQYF. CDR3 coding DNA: TGCGCCAGCCGGGACAACGAGCAGTACTTC.

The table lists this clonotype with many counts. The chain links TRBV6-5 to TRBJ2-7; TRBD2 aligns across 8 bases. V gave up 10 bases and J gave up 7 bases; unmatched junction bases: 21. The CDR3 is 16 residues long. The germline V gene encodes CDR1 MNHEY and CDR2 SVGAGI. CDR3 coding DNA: TGTGCCACCATTTGGGGACAAGCGGGGGCACTTGAGGAGCAGTACTTC. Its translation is CATIWGQAGALEEQYF.

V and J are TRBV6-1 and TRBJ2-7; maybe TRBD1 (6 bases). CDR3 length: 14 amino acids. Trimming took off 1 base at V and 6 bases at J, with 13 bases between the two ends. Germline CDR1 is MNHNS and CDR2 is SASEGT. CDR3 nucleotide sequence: TGTGCCAGCAGTGAAGGTCAGGGGCCCACCGAGCAGTACTTC. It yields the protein CASSEGQGPTEQYF.

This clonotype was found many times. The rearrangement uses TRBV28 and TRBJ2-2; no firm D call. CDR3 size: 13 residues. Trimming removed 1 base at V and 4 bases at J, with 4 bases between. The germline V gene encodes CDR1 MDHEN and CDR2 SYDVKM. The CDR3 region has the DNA TGTGCCAGCAGTTTATTGGGCACCGGGGAGCTGTTTTTT. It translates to CASSLLGTGELFF.

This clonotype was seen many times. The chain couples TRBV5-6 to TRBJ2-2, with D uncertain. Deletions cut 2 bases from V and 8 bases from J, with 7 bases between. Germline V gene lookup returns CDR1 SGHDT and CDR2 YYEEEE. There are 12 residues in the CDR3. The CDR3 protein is CASSFVGGELFF. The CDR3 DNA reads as TGTGCCAGCAGCTTTGTGGGAGGGGAGCTGTTTTTT.

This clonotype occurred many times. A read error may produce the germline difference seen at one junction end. CDR3 loop: CASREARGTYEQYF. CDR3 coding DNA: TGTGCCAGCAGGGAAGCGCGGGGGACTTACGAGCAGTACTTC. The chain is built from TRBV6-1 and TRBJ2-7; the match to TRBD2 covers 7 bases. The CDR3 has 14 amino acids. Germline CDR1 is MNHNS and CDR2 is SASEGT.

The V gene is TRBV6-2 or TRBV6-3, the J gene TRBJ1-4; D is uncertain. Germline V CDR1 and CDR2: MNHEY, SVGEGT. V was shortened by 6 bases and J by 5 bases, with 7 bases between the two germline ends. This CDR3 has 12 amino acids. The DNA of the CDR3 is TGTGCCAGCAGCCAAGAGAATGAAAAACTGTTTTTT. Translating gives CASSQENEKLFF.

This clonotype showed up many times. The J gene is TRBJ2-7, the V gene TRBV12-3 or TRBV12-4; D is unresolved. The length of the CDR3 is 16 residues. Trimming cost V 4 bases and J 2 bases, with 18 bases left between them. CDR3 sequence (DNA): TGTGCCAGCAGTTCCCATAGTGGCCCCCGCACCTACGAGCAGTACTTC. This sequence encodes CASSSHSGPRTYEQYF.

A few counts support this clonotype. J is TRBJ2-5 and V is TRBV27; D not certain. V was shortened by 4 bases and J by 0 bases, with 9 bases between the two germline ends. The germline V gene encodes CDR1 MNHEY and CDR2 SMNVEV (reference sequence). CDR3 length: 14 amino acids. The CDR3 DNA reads TGTGCCAGCAGTTCGACACGCTACCAAGAGACCCAGTACTTC. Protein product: CASSSTRYQETQYF.

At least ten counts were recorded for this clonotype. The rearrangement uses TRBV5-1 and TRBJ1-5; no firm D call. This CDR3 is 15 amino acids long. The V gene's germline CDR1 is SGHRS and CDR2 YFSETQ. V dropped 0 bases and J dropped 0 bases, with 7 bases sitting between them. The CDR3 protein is CASSLEWGSNQPQHF. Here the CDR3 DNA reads TGCGCCAGCAGCTTGGAATGGGGTAGCAATCAGCCCCAGCATTTT.

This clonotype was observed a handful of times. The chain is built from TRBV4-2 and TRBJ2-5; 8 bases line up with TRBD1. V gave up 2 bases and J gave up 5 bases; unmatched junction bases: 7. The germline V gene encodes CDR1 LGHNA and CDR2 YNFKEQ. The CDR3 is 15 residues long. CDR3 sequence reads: CASSQSPGGGETQYF. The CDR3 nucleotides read TGTGCCAGCAGCCAATCCCCAGGGGGCGGTGAGACCCAGTACTTC.